Following are 7 T cell receptor beta chains from one sample sequenced in a study of shared clonotypes between healthy human individuals. Some clones are missing from TCRdb's copy, which holds only in-frame ones; the method was immunoSEQ multiplex PCR. The sample contains fewer than 3 million clones, 85% to 95% of which appear only once. Sequencing used naive CD4+ T cells from PBMCs. The sample's subset: CD45RA+ positively selected. The receptor set was obtained from a man aged 18 to 30 in good health. Some clones in this sample may be carry-over from other donors' samples.

This chain connects TRBV6-1 to TRBJ1-5, with no clear D. Per germline, CDR1 MNHNS and CDR2 SASEGT. With 6 bases removed from V and 2 bases from J, the gap between germline ends came to 11 bases. The CDR3 runs 14 residues. CDR3 in amino acids: CASRPYTGNQPQHF. The CDR3 nucleotides read TGTGCCAGCAGACCCTACACCGGCAATCAGCCCCAGCATTTT.

About this clone: The same CDR3 can be traced to other DNA sequences in this sample. CDR3 bases: TGTGCCAGCAGCTCGTATCAGGGGGAGGAGACCCAGTACTTC. Its protein is CASSSYQGEETQYF. This sequence joins TRBV5-4 and TRBJ2-5; TRBD1 matches at 7 bases. From germline, CDR1 is SGHNT and CDR2 YYREEE (reference sequence). CDR3 length: 14 residues. V dropped 3 bases and J dropped 5; count of bases not matched to a gene: 7.

The chain employs TRBV18 and TRBJ1-1; 8 nucleotides line up with TRBD1. V was pared by 3 bases and J by 5 bases, with 8 bases of the junction left unmatched. CDR1 is KGHSH and CDR2 is LQKENI in the germline V gene. The CDR3 is 15 amino acids. Here the CDR3 reads CASSPADRVETEAFF. CDR3 nucleotides: TGTGCCAGCTCACCGGCGGACAGGGTGGAAACTGAAGCTTTCTTT.

The rearrangement links TRBV5-6 to TRBJ2-3; tentatively, D is TRBD2 (7 bases). Trimming cost V 4 bases and J 4 bases, with 13 bases left between them. Germline V gives CDR1 SGHDT, CDR2 YYEEEE. This CDR3 is 14 amino acids long. Here the CDR3 reads CASSGGAGADTQYF. The CDR3 nucleotides are TGTGCCAGCAGCGGGGGGGCTGGGGCAGATACGCAGTATTTT.

The chain is built from TRBV9 and TRBJ2-1; TRBD2 matches 7 bases. V shed 4 bases, J shed 0 bases, and the junction held 7 bases outside the gene matches. There are 16 residues in the CDR3. The V gene's germline CDR1 is SGDLS and CDR2 YYNGEE. CDR3 in DNA: TGTGCCAGCAGCTCTTTAGGCGGGAGCTCCTACAATGAGCAGTTCTTC. Translated: CASSSLGGSSYNEQFF. Full variable domain (missing parts from reference TRBV9 and TRBJ2-1): DSGVTQTPKHLITATGQRVTLRCSPRSGDLSVYWYQQSLDQGLQFLIQYYNGEERAKGNILERFSAQQFPDLHSELNLSSLELGDSALYFCASSSLGGSSYNEQFFGPGTRLTVL.

On this clone itself: Other DNA sequences within the sample encode an identical CDR3. The chain couples TRBV20-1 to TRBJ2-5; D unclear. V gave up 3 bases and J gave up 4 bases, with 6 bases separating them. The CDR3 sequence is 11 residues long. CDR1 and CDR2 from the germline V gene are DFQATT and SNEGSKA (reference sequence). The CDR3: CSARGGETQYF. CDR3 sequence (DNA): TGCAGTGCTAGGGGCGGAGAGACCCAGTACTTC.

V gene TRBV7-9 combines with J gene TRBJ1-1; D uncertain. Trimming cost V 6 bases and J 11 bases, with 13 bases left between them. There are 11 residues in the CDR3. Germline V gene sequence: CDR1 SEHNR, CDR2 FQNEAQ (reference sequence). The CDR3 bases are TGTGCCAGCAGTATCGGGGTTGAGGCTTTCTTT. Translating it yields CASSIGVEAFF.